The entry below describes one T cell receptor beta chain. The CDR3 consists of 16 residues. The junction had 10 bases not matched to a gene; V was cut back by 3 bases and J by 6 bases. The germline CDR1 and CDR2 sequences are KGHDR and SFDVKD. The sample comes from a study of T-cell memory formation after mild COVID-19. Study as a whole: Clusters of TCRs were largely donor specific.

TCR alpha and TCR beta cDNA libraries with sample barcodes and UMIs came from 5'RACE using constant-segment primers. MiXCR was run by TCRdb on the 5' RACE reads, yielding one entry per CDR3 protein. Here the sample spans 430,000 or so distinct CDR3 sequences, 20% to 30% being singletons. Material: PBMCs or a T cell subset sorted from them (not recorded which). This sequence originates from an adult woman who had mild COVID-19 (a few samples of this study predate the infection). Cell type and time point are not known. This rearrangement joins TRBV24-1 to TRBJ2-1; 7 positions agree with TRBD2. The CDR3 coding sequence is TGTGCCACCAGTGATATTCGGCGGGAGACGTCCAATGAGCAGTTCTTC. Translating gives CATSDIRRETSNEQFF.